This passage covers 20 T cell receptor beta chains from one sample sequenced in a study of T cell responses to AZD1222 COVID-19 vaccine. Generated by immunoSEQ multiplex PCR, the TCRdb table keeps only in-frame clones and is missing some. The sample yields over 100,000 clones, approximately 86% seen once. This specimen consisted of peripheral blood, obtained 28 days after the second AZD1222 dose. These receptors came from an adult who received the AZD1222 COVID-19 vaccine.

J is TRBJ2-1 and V is TRBV9; possible D gene TRBD2, 6 bases. V was cut by 4 bases and J by 0 bases, with 14 bases left in between. CDR3 size: 16 residues. Germline lookup yields CDR1 SGDLS and CDR2 YYNGEE. The CDR3 bases are TGTGCCAGCAGCCCCGGGGGTTTCAGCTCCTACAATGAGCAGTTCTTC. It yields the protein CASSPGGFSSYNEQFF.

The V and J genes are TRBV5-8 and TRBJ1-5, with D possibly matching TRBD1 (5 bases). There are 14 residues in the CDR3. The germline CDR1 and CDR2 sequences are SGHTS and YDEGEE. Deletions cut 3 bases from V and 3 bases from J, with 10 bases between. The CDR3 coding sequence is TGTGCCAGCAGCTACCGGGACCCCAATCAGCCCCAGCATTTT. Its translation: CASSYRDPNQPQHF.

This clone was detected once. CDR3 loop: CASSLVGWASGATGELFF. DNA of the CDR3: TGCGCCAGCAGCTTGGTGGGGTGGGCCAGCGGGGCCACCGGGGAGCTGTTTTTT. The chain combines TRBV5-1 with TRBJ2-2, with 7 positions matching TRBD2. Germline-derived CDR1 and CDR2 are SGHRS and YFSETQ. Germline trimming cut 0 bases from V and 4 bases from J; bases unmatched to any gene: 12. The CDR3 spans 18 residues.

The chain joins TRBV5-4 to TRBJ1-2; possible D gene TRBD1, 5 bases. The CDR3 is 14 amino acids. The V end was cut by 1 base, the J end by 3 bases, with 10 bases between. Germline V gives CDR1 SGHNT, CDR2 YYREEE (reference sequence). CDR3 sequence: CASSLRGADYGYTF. The CDR3 DNA follows: TGTGCCAGCAGCTTGCGAGGGGCGGACTATGGCTACACCTTC.

The chain joins TRBV5-1 to TRBJ1-1; tentatively, D is TRBD1 (5 bases). Germline V CDR1 and CDR2: SGHRS, YFSETQ. This CDR3 contains 14 residues. Trimming removed 2 bases at V and 5 bases at J, with 13 bases between. CDR3 nucleotide sequence: TGCGCCAGCAGCTTCAACGGGGGACCGACTGAAGCTTTCTTT. Translation: CASSFNGGPTEAFF. Full variable domain (missing parts from reference TRBV5-1 and TRBJ1-1): KAGVTQTPRYLIKTRGQQVTLSCSPISGHRSVSWYQQTPGQGLQFLFEYFSETQRNKGNFPGRFSGRQFSNSRSEMNVSTLELGDSALYLCASSFNGGPTEAFFGQGTRLTVV.

The chain links TRBV11-2 to TRBJ1-1; D gene ambiguous. V was trimmed by 1 base and J by 5 bases, leaving 8 bases between them. The length of the CDR3 is 13 residues. Germline CDR1 reads SGHAT; CDR2 reads FQNNGV. CDR3 coding DNA: TGTGCCAGCAGCTTAGCAGGTGGGACTGAAGCTTTCTTT. It specifies CASSLAGGTEAFF.

The chain couples TRBV11-2 to TRBJ1-2, with 7 bases matching TRBD1. This CDR3 has 13 residues. Germline V gene sequence: CDR1 SGHAT, CDR2 FQNNGV. Germline trimming cut 2 bases from V and 8 bases from J; bases unmatched to any gene: 5. The CDR3 reads CASSLRQGLGYTF. DNA of the CDR3: TGTGCCAGCAGCTTAAGACAGGGCTTAGGCTACACCTTC.

V and J are TRBV7-9 and TRBJ2-2; either TRBD1 or TRBD2 may fit D (5 bases each). Germline lookup yields CDR1 SEHNR and CDR2 FQNEAQ (reference sequence). V shed 4 bases and J shed 8 bases, with 17 bases lying between them. The CDR3 consists of 15 residues. CDR3 DNA: TGTGCCAGCAGCTCAACCGGGACCCAAGGAGGGGAGCTGTTTTTT. Translated, it gives CASSSTGTQGGELFF.

The rearrangement links TRBV5-6 to TRBJ2-3, with no clear D. This CDR3 has 15 residues. Germline CDR1 SGHDT, CDR2 YYEEEE. V was clipped by 0 bases and J by 2 bases, with 10 bases between them. In DNA, the CDR3 is TGTGCCAGCAGCTTGGCTACCGGCCCCACAGATACGCAGTATTTT. It codes for CASSLATGPTDTQYF. The full variable domain, completed using reference TRBV5-6 and TRBJ2-3, is DAGVTQSPTHLIKTRGQQVTLRCSPKSGHDTVSWYQQALGQGPQFIFQYYEEEERQRGNFPDRFSGHQFPNYSSELNVNALLLGDSALYLCASSLATGPTDTQYFGPGTRLTVL.

The CDR3 loop reads CASSPGTGGRNEQFF. DNA of the CDR3: TGTGCCAGCAGTCCCGGGACAGGGGGAAGGAATGAGCAGTTCTTC. The chain couples TRBV7-3 to TRBJ2-1; 11 nucleotides agree with TRBD1. The CDR3 has 15 amino acids. V was pared by 6 bases and J by 7 bases, with 8 bases of the junction left unmatched. The germline V gene encodes CDR1 SGHTA and CDR2 FQGTGA.

The chain is built from TRBV28 and TRBJ1-5, with D possibly TRBD1 on 6 matching bases. Trimming stripped 6 bases from V and 6 bases from J, with 12 bases between. CDR1 MDHEN and CDR2 SYDVKM come from the germline V gene. The CDR3 totals 13 residues. As DNA, the CDR3 is TGTGCCAGCAGAGGGGGGCTTGGTCAGCCCCAGCATTTT. As protein: CASRGGLGQPQHF.

The rearrangement links TRBV29-1 to TRBJ1-1, with 7 positions matching TRBD1. Trimming took 5 bases from V and 1 from J; bases not matched to a gene: 1. The CDR3 runs 12 residues. The germline gives CDR1 SQVTM, CDR2 ANQGSEA. The CDR3 loop is CSVRTGNTEAFF. In DNA form, the CDR3 reads TGCAGCGTTAGGACAGGGAACACTGAAGCTTTCTTT.

This clone turned up a few times. The chain uses TRBV28 and TRBJ1-6; D not certain. CDR1 and CDR2 from the germline V gene are MDHEN and SYDVKM. Deletions cut 7 bases from V and 7 bases from J, with 14 bases between. There are 14 residues in the CDR3. In DNA, the CDR3 is TGTGCCAGCACCTTCACCGGTCAAAATTCACCCCTCCACTTT. This encodes CASTFTGQNSPLHF.

The chain combines TRBV3-1 (or the pseudogene TRBV3-2) with TRBJ2-1; D unclear. V was trimmed by 2 bases and J by 8 bases, leaving 7 bases between them. The CDR3 sequence is 12 residues long. Germline CDR1 is LGHDT and CDR2 is YNNKEL (reference sequence). The chain's CDR3 is CASSQIGHEQFF. The CDR3 coding sequence is TGTGCCAGCAGCCAAATAGGACATGAGCAGTTCTTC.

This chain uses TRBV24-1 with TRBJ1-5; D is perhaps TRBD1 (5 bases). Per the germline V gene, CDR1 is KGHDR and CDR2 is SFDVKD. Trimming took off 8 bases at V and 3 bases at J, with 22 bases between the two ends. The CDR3 sequence is 17 residues long. The CDR3 reads CATMLPSGMRVNQPQHF. The DNA for the CDR3 is TGTGCCACCATGTTGCCGTCAGGGATGAGGGTCAATCAGCCCCAGCATTTT.

The chain carries TRBV7-2 and TRBJ2-3; 10 nucleotides line up with TRBD1. This CDR3 is built from 16 residues. With 4 bases clipped from V and 3 bases from J, the junction kept 7 bases outside the gene matches. Per the germline V gene, CDR1 is SGHTA and CDR2 is FQGNSA. Here the CDR3 reads CASSSPRDRGTDTQYF. DNA for the CDR3: TGTGCCAGCAGCTCGCCCCGGGACAGGGGAACAGATACGCAGTATTTT.

The chain uses TRBV11-2 and TRBJ2-7; D is undetermined. V was cut by 2 bases and J by 2 bases, with 10 bases left in between. This CDR3 is built from 14 residues. CDR1 and CDR2 (germline): SGHAT, FQNNGV. The CDR3 loop reads CASSLNSFTYEQYF. The CDR3 DNA sequence: TGTGCCAGCAGCTTAAACAGTTTCACCTACGAGCAGTACTTC.

This chain uses TRBV4-3 with TRBJ1-5, with 8 bases matching TRBD1. The V gene's germline CDR1 is LGHNA and CDR2 YSLEER. The trim removed 0 bases at V and 5 bases at J, leaving 3 bases unmatched. This CDR3 comprises 15 residues. This chain's CDR3 is CASSQDWDRYQPQHF. In DNA, the CDR3 is TGCGCCAGCAGCCAAGATTGGGACAGGTATCAGCCCCAGCATTTT.

The DNA for the CDR3 is TGTGCCAGCAGTCACACTCTGCGAGGGCTTCAGCCCCAGCATTTT. Amino acid sequence: CASSHTLRGLQPQHF. The V call is TRBV6-2 or TRBV6-3, the J call TRBJ1-5; D not resolved. V dropped 5 bases and J dropped 6 bases, with 17 bases sitting between them. This CDR3 spans 15 amino acids. Germline CDR1 reads MNHEY; CDR2 reads SVGEGT.

V and J are TRBV18 and TRBJ1-1; 7 nucleotides match TRBD1. Germline V gives CDR1 KGHSH, CDR2 LQKENI. With 3 bases clipped from V and 7 bases from J, the junction kept 5 bases outside the gene matches. The CDR3 loop spans 13 amino acids. In DNA form, the CDR3 reads TGTGCCAGCTCACCGGACAGGAGCCTTGAAGCTTTCTTT. Protein: CASSPDRSLEAFF.